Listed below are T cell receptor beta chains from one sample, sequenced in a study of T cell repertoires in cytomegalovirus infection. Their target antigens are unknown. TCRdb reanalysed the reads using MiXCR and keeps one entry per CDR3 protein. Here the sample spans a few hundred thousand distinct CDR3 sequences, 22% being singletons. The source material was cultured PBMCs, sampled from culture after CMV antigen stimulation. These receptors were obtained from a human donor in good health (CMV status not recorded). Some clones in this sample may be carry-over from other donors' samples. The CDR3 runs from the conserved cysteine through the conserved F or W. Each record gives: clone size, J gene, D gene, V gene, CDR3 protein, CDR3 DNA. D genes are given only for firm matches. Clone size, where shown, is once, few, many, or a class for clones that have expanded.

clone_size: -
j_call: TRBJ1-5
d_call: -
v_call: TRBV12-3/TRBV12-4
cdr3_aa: CASSLSPIWNQPQHF
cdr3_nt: TGTGCCAGCAGTTTGAGCCCTATCTGGAATCAGCCCCAGCATTTT

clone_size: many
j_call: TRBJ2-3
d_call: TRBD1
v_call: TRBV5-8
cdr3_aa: CASSLTGALLYTDTQYF
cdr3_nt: TGTGCCAGCAGCCTTACAGGGGCACTACTGTACACAGATACGCAGTATTTT

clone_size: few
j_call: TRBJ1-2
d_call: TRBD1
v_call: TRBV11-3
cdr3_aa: CASSPRQGANYGYTF
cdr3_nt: TGTGCCAGCAGCCCCCGGCAGGGGGCTAACTATGGCTACACCTTC

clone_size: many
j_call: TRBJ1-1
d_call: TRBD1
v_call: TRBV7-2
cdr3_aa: CASSSDRGRTEAFF
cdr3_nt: TGTGCCAGCAGCTCGGACAGGGGGAGAACTGAAGCTTTCTTT

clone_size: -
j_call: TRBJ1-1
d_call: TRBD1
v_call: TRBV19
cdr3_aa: CASREQGYEAFF
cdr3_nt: TGTGCCAGTAGGGAACAGGGGTATGAAGCTTTCTTT

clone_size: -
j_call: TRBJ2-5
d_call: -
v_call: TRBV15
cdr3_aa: CATSREVTETQYF
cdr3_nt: TGTGCCACCAGCAGAGAGGTAACGGAGACCCAGTACTTC

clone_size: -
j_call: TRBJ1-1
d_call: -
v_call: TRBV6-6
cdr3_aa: CASHGSFEAFF
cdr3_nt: TGTGCCAGCCACGGGAGTTTTGAAGCTTTCTTT

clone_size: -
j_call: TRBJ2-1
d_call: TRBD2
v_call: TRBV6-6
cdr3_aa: CASSYGTGLAGRNREQFF
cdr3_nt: TGTGCCAGCAGTTACGGGACCGGACTAGCGGGAAGAAATAGGGAGCAGTTCTTC

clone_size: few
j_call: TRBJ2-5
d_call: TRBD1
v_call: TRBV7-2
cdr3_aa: CASIPGQGSETQYF
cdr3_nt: TGTGCCAGCATTCCGGGACAGGGTTCAGAGACCCAGTACTTC

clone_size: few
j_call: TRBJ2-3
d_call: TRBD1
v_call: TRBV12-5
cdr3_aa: CASGSQGAGGTQYF
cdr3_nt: TGTGCTAGTGGTTCACAGGGGGCTGGGGGTACGCAGTATTTT

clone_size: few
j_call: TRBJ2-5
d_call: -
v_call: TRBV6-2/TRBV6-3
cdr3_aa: CASSSTWETQYF
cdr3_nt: TGTGCCAGCAGTTCGACGTGGGAGACCCAGTACTTC

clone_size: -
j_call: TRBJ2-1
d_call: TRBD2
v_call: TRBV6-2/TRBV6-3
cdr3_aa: CASSPLAGVGNEQFF
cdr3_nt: TGTGCCAGCAGTCCACTAGCGGGAGTAGGCAATGAGCAGTTCTTC

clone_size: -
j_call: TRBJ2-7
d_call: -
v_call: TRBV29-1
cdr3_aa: CSAVGSDYEQYF
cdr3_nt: TGCAGCGCCGTGGGCTCCGACTACGAGCAGTACTTC

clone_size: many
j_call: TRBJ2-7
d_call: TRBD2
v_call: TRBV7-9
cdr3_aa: CASSLGVGAGQILAGSYEQYF
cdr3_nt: TGTGCCAGCAGCTTAGGTGTCGGGGCGGGACAGATACTAGCGGGAAGTTACGAGCAGTACTTC

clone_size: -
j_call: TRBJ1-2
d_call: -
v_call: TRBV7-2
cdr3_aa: CASTSDGRVDVYTF
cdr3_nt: TGTGCCAGCACCTCGGACGGACGAGTGGATGTCTACACCTTC

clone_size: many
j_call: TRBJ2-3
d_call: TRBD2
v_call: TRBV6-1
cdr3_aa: CASTGLAGSVRTDTQYF
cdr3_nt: TGTGCCAGCACGGGACTAGCGGGATCTGTTCGCACAGATACGCAGTATTTT

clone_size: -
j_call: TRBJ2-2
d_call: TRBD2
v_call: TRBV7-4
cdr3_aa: CASSIASGLSTGELFF
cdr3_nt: TGTGCCAGCAGCATTGCTAGCGGGTTGAGCACCGGGGAGCTGTTTTTT

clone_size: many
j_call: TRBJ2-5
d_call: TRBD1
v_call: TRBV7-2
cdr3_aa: CASSQRQGSETQYF
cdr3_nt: TGTGCCAGCAGCCAAAGACAGGGAAGCGAGACCCAGTACTTC

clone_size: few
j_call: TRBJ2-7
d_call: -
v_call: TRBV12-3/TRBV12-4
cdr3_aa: CASSFQSYEYEQYF
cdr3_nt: TGTGCCAGCAGTTTTCAATCCTACGAGTACGAGCAGTACTTC

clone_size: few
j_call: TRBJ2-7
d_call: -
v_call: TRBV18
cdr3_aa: CASSGSSDFPYEQYF
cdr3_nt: TGTGCCAGCTCAGGGTCTAGCGATTTCCCTTACGAGCAGTACTTC

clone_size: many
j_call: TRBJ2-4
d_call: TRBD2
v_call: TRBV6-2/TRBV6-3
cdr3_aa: CASSSGRLSRRNIQYF
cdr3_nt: TGTGCCAGCAGCAGCGGGAGATTAAGCAGAAGAAACATTCAGTACTTC

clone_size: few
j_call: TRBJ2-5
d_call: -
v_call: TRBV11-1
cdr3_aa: CASSPTLSGTRETQYF
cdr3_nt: TGTGCCAGCAGCCCCACCCTTTCGGGGACACGAGAGACCCAGTACTTC

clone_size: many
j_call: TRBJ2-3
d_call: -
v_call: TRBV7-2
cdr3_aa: CASSQSLGGGTDTQYF
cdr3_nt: TGTGCCAGCAGCCAAAGTCTTGGTGGGGGCACAGATACGCAGTATTTT

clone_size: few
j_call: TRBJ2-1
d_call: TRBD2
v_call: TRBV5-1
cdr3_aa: CASRQASGIGNEQFF
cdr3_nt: TGCGCCAGCAGACAAGCTAGCGGGATTGGGAATGAGCAGTTCTTC

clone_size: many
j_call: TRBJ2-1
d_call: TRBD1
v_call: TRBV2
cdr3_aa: CASKTGWHNEQFF
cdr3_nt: TGTGCCAGCAAGACAGGGTGGCACAATGAGCAGTTCTTC

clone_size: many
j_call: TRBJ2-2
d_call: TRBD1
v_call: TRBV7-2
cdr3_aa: CASSSRDRGFANTGELFF
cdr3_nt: TGTGCCAGCAGCTCGCGGGACAGGGGGTTCGCGAACACCGGGGAGCTGTTTTTT

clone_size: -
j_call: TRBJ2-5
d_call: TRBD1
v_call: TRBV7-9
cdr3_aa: CASSFGQEMYQETQYF
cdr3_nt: TGTGCCAGCAGCTTTGGACAGGAAATGTACCAAGAGACCCAGTACTTC

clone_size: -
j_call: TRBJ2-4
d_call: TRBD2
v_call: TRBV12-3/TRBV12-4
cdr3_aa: CASSSGLAGIPWF
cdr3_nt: TGTGCCAGCAGTTCCGGACTAGCGGGGATCCCTTGGTTC